Listed here are 30 T cell receptor beta chains from one sample, sequenced in a study of response to subunit inactivated influenza vaccine. One entry per CDR3 protein, called by TCRdb with MiXCR from the RT-PCR reads. The sample shows fewer than 700,000 distinct CDR3 sequences, 10% to 15% of them seen only once. The material was PBMCs from blood, obtained about 40 days after vaccination. These receptors originate from a man aged 45 to 65 who received an inactivated influenza vaccine.

The table lists this clonotype with a few counts. The rearrangement links TRBV5-6 to TRBJ1-2; D is perhaps TRBD1 (6 bases). V was shortened by 4 bases and J by 1 base, with 14 bases between the two germline ends. Per the germline V gene, CDR1 is SGHDT and CDR2 is YYEEEE. The CDR3 is 15 amino acids. The CDR3 nucleotides are TGTGCCAGCAGCGTACACAGGGCCTATAACTATGGCTACACCTTC. Translating gives CASSVHRAYNYGYTF. The full variable domain, completed using reference TRBV5-6 and TRBJ1-2, is DAGVTQSPTHLIKTRGQQVTLRCSPKSGHDTVSWYQQALGQGPQFIFQYYEEEERQRGNFPDRFSGHQFPNYSSELNVNALLLGDSALYLCASSVHRAYNYGYTFGSGTRLTVV.

The CDR3 reads CASSQVPGTGNTEAFF. DNA of the CDR3: TGCGCCAGCAGCCAAGTTCCCGGGACAGGAAACACTGAAGCTTTCTTT. The V gene is TRBV4-1, the J gene TRBJ1-1, with 8 bases that match TRBD1. Trimming at V came to 1 base and at J to 2 bases, leaving 6 bases not matched to a gene. The CDR3 totals 16 residues. Germline CDR1 and CDR2: MGHRA and YSYEKL.

The sample holds many counts of this clonotype. V and J are TRBV12-3 or TRBV12-4 and TRBJ2-4; D ambiguous. The CDR3 is made up of 12 amino acids. V dropped 2 bases and J dropped 7 bases, with 6 bases sitting between them. In DNA, the CDR3 is TGTGCCAGCAGTTTATTCGCTAACATTCAGTACTTC. Translation: CASSLFANIQYF.

This clonotype was recorded many times. The chain joins TRBV12-3 or TRBV12-4 to TRBJ2-2, with D perhaps matching TRBD1 (5 bases). Trimming removed 3 bases from V and 7 bases from J, with 9 bases in between. The CDR3 has 13 residues. The CDR3 loop reads CASSFMDIGELFF. The DNA of the CDR3 is TGTGCCAGCAGTTTCATGGACATCGGGGAGCTGTTTTTT.

The gene calls are TRBV3-1 and TRBJ2-3; 9 bases line up with TRBD2. The ends lost 3 bases at V and 7 bases at J; junction bases unmatched: 5. The CDR3 totals 14 residues. CDR1 and CDR2 (germline): LGHDT, YNNKEL (reference sequence). In DNA, the CDR3 is TGTGCCAGCAGCCAGCGGGAGGGGGCAAATACGCAGTATTTT. This codes for CASSQREGANTQYF.

This rearrangement joins TRBV10-3 to TRBJ2-3; weak D call: TRBD2 (6 bases). Germline CDR1 and CDR2: ENHRY and SYGVKD. V lost 4 bases, J lost 0 bases, and 14 bases lay in between. The CDR3 has 16 amino acids. CDR3 DNA sequence: TGTGCCATCAGTGCGAGGGGAGGCACTAGCACAGATACGCAGTATTTT. Amino acid sequence: CAISARGGTSTDTQYF.

This clonotype was counted many times. The J gene is TRBJ2-3, the V gene TRBV10-3, with D possibly being TRBD2 (5 bases). The CDR3 covers 16 residues. V was cut by 4 bases and J by 1 base, with 15 bases left in between. From germline, CDR1 is ENHRY and CDR2 SYGVKD. The CDR3 DNA is TGTGCCATCAGTGCCCGCGCCCGGACTGGCACAGATACGCAGTATTTT. Its protein product is CAISARARTGTDTQYF.

V gene TRBV5-1 combines with J gene TRBJ2-3; D is uncertain. Trimming took 0 bases from V and 1 from J, leaving 6 bases between them. Germline CDR1 reads SGHRS; CDR2 reads YFSETQ. CDR3 length: 14 amino acids. This chain's CDR3 is CASSLEERTDTQYF. CDR3 sequence (DNA): TGCGCCAGCAGCTTGGAGGAGCGCACAGATACGCAGTATTTT. Based on the CDR3 plus reference TRBV5-1 and TRBJ2-3, the full variable domain is KAGVTQTPRYLIKTRGQQVTLSCSPISGHRSVSWYQQTPGQGLQFLFEYFSETQRNKGNFPGRFSGRQFSNSRSEMNVSTLELGDSALYLCASSLEERTDTQYFGPGTRLTVL.

This clonotype was counted between two and nine times. V is TRBV12-3 or TRBV12-4 and J is TRBJ1-2; maybe TRBD1 (6 bases). The CDR3 is 13 residues long. V dropped 2 bases and J dropped 8 bases, with 12 bases sitting between them. The CDR3 loop is CASSLTGSEGYTF. The CDR3 nucleotides read TGTGCCAGCAGTTTAACAGGGTCGGAAGGCTACACCTTC.

A few counts support this clonotype. The rearrangement links TRBV12-3 or TRBV12-4 to TRBJ2-7; the D is unclear. The CDR3 sequence is 13 residues long. Trimming stripped 5 bases from V and 5 bases from J, with 13 bases between. CDR3 coding DNA: TGTGCCAGCAGTCTCGTCTCCGTCCACGAGCAGTACTTC. Protein product: CASSLVSVHEQYF.

V and J are TRBV20-1 and TRBJ2-7; D remains ambiguous. This CDR3 has 14 residues. Germline loops: CDR1 DFQATT, CDR2 SNEGSKA (reference sequence). Trimming removed 0 bases from V and 7 bases from J, with 16 bases in between. In DNA form, the CDR3 reads TGCAGTGCTAGAGAACCCGGGTATCAAGTAGAGCAGTACTTC. Amino acid sequence: CSAREPGYQVEQYF.

The J gene is TRBJ2-2, the V gene TRBV20-1; no clear D gene. This CDR3 spans 14 amino acids. Between the trimmed V and J ends, which lost 1 base and 9 bases, there was a span of 15 bases. Germline-derived CDR1 and CDR2 are DFQATT and SNEGSKA (reference sequence). DNA of the CDR3: TGCAGTGCTAGAGTTGACCCTCGGCCCAGGGAGCTGTTTTTT. Translating it yields CSARVDPRPRELFF.

V gene TRBV4-2 combines with J gene TRBJ2-3, with TRBD2 matching over 8 bases. Germline V gene data show CDR1 as LGHNA and CDR2 as YNFKEQ. The CDR3 totals 15 residues. Trimming at V came to 2 bases and at J to 4 bases, leaving 5 bases not matched to a gene. The CDR3 DNA follows: TGTGCCAGCAGCCAATCCGGGGGGGCCGCAGATACGCAGTATTTT. Amino acids: CASSQSGGAADTQYF.

The chain joins TRBV11-2 to TRBJ1-1; D not certain. This CDR3 spans 14 amino acids. Germline assignment: CDR1 SGHAT and CDR2 FQNNGV. With 3 bases removed from V and 1 base from J, the gap between germline ends came to 9 bases. The CDR3 reads CASSFPPENTEAFF. DNA of the CDR3: TGTGCCAGCAGCTTCCCCCCAGAGAACACTGAAGCTTTCTTT.

The V and J genes are TRBV11-2 and TRBJ2-1; maybe TRBD1 (6 bases). The CDR3 is 16 amino acids. The germline V gene encodes CDR1 SGHAT and CDR2 FQNNGV. The ends were cut back, 4 bases at V and 0 bases at J, with 13 bases in the middle. CDR3: CASSSVGGRSYNEQFF. Here the CDR3 DNA reads TGTGCCAGCAGCTCCGTTGGGGGCCGCTCCTACAATGAGCAGTTCTTC.

There are many counts of this clonotype. V and J are TRBV12-3 or TRBV12-4 and TRBJ2-3; 8 bases line up with TRBD2. This CDR3 contains 14 residues. Losses at the gene ends were 0 bases for V and 6 bases for J; bases not matched to a gene: 2. CDR3 coding DNA: TGTGCCAGCAGTTTAGCCGTAGCGGGGGATACGCAGTATTTT. Encoded protein: CASSLAVAGDTQYF.

The chain links TRBV4-2 to TRBJ1-1, with D possibly being TRBD1 (5 bases). Germline assignment: CDR1 LGHNA and CDR2 YNFKEQ. The V end was cut by 2 bases, the J end by 6 bases, with 19 bases between. This CDR3 region has 16 residues. CDR3 DNA: TGTGCCAGCAGCCAACCTATGGACATTCGAGGGCCTGAAGCTTTCTTT. As protein: CASSQPMDIRGPEAFF.

This clonotype was observed a few times. The CDR3, as DNA: TGTGCCAGCAGCCCACGACTAGCGGGGGCCCTCTACAATGAGCAGTTCTTC. Protein product: CASSPRLAGALYNEQFF. This chain uses TRBV11-2 with TRBJ2-1, with 12 bases fitting TRBD2. This CDR3 contains 17 residues. Germline CDR1 is SGHAT and CDR2 is FQNNGV. The ends lost 5 bases at V and 3 bases at J; junction bases unmatched: 8.

The V call is TRBV6-2 or TRBV6-3, the J call TRBJ2-1; 7 nucleotides agree with TRBD2. The V gene's germline CDR1 is MNHEY and CDR2 SVGEGT. Unmatched junction bases numbered 6, after V lost 4 bases and J lost 3 bases. The CDR3 is made up of 15 amino acids. DNA of the CDR3: TGTGCCAGCAGTTCGCTTAGCGGGCGCTACAATGAGCAGTTCTTC. Translated, it gives CASSSLSGRYNEQFF.

In its sample, this clonotype was seen a few times. The J gene is TRBJ1-5, the V gene TRBV12-3 or TRBV12-4, with a possible D match to TRBD1 (5 bases). With 3 bases removed from V and 7 bases from J, the gap between germline ends came to 10 bases. This CDR3 has 13 residues. CDR3 coding DNA: TGTGCCAGCAGTTTGACAGCAAGCCAGCCCCAGCATTTT. Its translation: CASSLTASQPQHF.

This clonotype came up a few times. The V gene is TRBV7-6, the J gene TRBJ2-7; D perhaps matches TRBD2 (5 bases). CDR1 is SGHVS and CDR2 is FNYEAQ in the germline V gene. Between the trimmed V and J ends, which lost 5 bases and 2 bases, there was a span of 13 bases. The CDR3 extends over 14 amino acids. The CDR3 sequence: CASSPLEGTYEQYF. DNA of the CDR3: TGTGCCAGCAGCCCACTCGAGGGCACCTACGAGCAGTACTTC.

The table lists this clonotype with a few counts. V gene TRBV12-3 or TRBV12-4 combines with J gene TRBJ1-1, with 7 bases aligning to TRBD1. The CDR3 has 13 residues. With 3 bases clipped from V and 6 bases from J, the junction kept 4 bases outside the gene matches. As DNA, the CDR3 is TGTGCCAGCAGTTTCGGGGGACAGTCTGAAGCTTTCTTT. It yields the protein CASSFGGQSEAFF.

This chain connects TRBV12-3 or TRBV12-4 to TRBJ2-1; D gene unclear. The V end was cut by 1 base, the J end by 10 bases, with 11 bases between. The CDR3 covers 13 residues. CDR3 in amino acids: CASSLVGLGEQFF. The DNA of the CDR3 is TGTGCCAGCAGTTTAGTCGGTCTAGGGGAGCAGTTCTTC.

This chain links TRBV3-1 with TRBJ2-1; D remains unclear. CDR3 length: 15 residues. Germline lookup yields CDR1 LGHDT and CDR2 YNNKEL (reference sequence). V lost 7 bases, J lost 6 bases, and 19 bases lay in between. As DNA, the CDR3 is TGTGCCAGCACCCTCGCGGCAACCCCTGCCAATGAGCAGTTCTTC. This sequence encodes CASTLAATPANEQFF.

This clonotype was observed a handful of times. V is TRBV12-3 or TRBV12-4 and J is TRBJ2-7; 8 nucleotides align to TRBD1. The CDR3 runs to 13 residues. V was clipped by 6 bases and J by 4 bases; unmatched bases: 5. DNA for the CDR3: TGTGCCAGCAGAATGACAGGGGCATACGAGCAGTACTTC. Residues: CASRMTGAYEQYF.

This clonotype was detected a few times. Here the CDR3 DNA reads TGCAGCGTTGAGGGGACTAGCGGCCACACAGATACGCAGTATTTT. It codes for CSVEGTSGHTDTQYF. The V call is TRBV29-1, the J call TRBJ2-3; 11 nucleotides match TRBD2. The CDR3 totals 15 residues. The V segment lost 3 bases and the J segment 2 bases; nucleotides outside the gene matches: 4. Germline V lookup: CDR1 SQVTM, CDR2 ANQGSEA.

This clonotype has more than one count but fewer than ten. The V call is TRBV9, the J call TRBJ2-2; a weak D match, TRBD1 (6 bases). The CDR3 runs to 15 residues. CDR1 SGDLS and CDR2 YYNGEE come from the germline V gene. V lost 3 bases to trimming and J lost 2 bases, with 11 bases between them. Written as DNA, the CDR3 is TGTGCCAGCAGCGCCCGGACAGTTAACACCGGGGAGCTGTTTTTT. Translation gives CASSARTVNTGELFF.

This clonotype has a handful of counts. The rearrangement joins TRBV5-1 to TRBJ2-2, with TRBD1 matching 7 bases. This CDR3 region has 15 residues. J was trimmed by 4 bases and V by 1 base; bases with no gene match: 4. Germline CDR1 and CDR2: SGHRS and YFSETQ. This CDR3 reads CASSLPGGTTGELFF. The CDR3 DNA reads TGCGCCAGCAGCTTGCCAGGGGGTACCACCGGGGAGCTGTTTTTT.

This clonotype has just a few counts. The chain links TRBV28 to TRBJ2-3; 9 positions agree with TRBD2. CDR1 is MDHEN, CDR2 SYDVKM, per germline. The V and J ends lost 6 bases and 0 bases, in that order; junction bases with no gene match: 19. This CDR3 is built from 20 residues. The CDR3 DNA sequence: TGTGCCAGCAGACTTTGGTCCTCGCCTAGCGGGGCCCCTAGCACAGATACGCAGTATTTT. This gives the protein CASRLWSSPSGAPSTDTQYF.

The rearrangement uses TRBV3-1 and TRBJ1-2; no firm D call. This CDR3 has 11 amino acids. V was shortened by 5 bases and J by 8 bases, with 9 bases between the two germline ends. Looked up from germline, CDR1 is LGHDT and CDR2 is YNNKEL (reference sequence). CDR3 nucleotide sequence: TGTGCCAGCAGCAAGCAATTCGGCTACACCTTC. It is translated as CASSKQFGYTF.